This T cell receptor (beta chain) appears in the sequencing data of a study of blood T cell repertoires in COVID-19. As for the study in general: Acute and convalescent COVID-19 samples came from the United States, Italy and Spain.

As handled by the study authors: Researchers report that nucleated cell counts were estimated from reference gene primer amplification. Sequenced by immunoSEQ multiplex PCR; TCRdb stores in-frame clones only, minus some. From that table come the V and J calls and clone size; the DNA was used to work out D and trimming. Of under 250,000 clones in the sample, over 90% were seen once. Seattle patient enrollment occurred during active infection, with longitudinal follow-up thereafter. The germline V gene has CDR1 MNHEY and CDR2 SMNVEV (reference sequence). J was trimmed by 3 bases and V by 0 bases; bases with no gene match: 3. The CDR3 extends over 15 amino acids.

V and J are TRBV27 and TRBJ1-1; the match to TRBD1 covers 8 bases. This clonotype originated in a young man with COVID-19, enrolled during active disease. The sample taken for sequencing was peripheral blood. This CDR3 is CASSLSTTGDTEAFF. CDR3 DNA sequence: TGTGCCAGCAGTTTATCCACGACAGGGGACACTGAAGCTTTCTTT.